The 17 T cell receptor beta chains given below trace back to one sample, sequenced in a study of blood T cell repertoires in COVID-19. Only in-frame clones appear in the TCRdb table, and some are missing; sequencing was by immunoSEQ multiplex PCR. The sample yields some 280,000 clones, roughly 80% seen once. The sequencing sample was made of peripheral blood. The receptors derive from a woman in her forties or fifties with active or convalescent COVID-19.

The chain is built from TRBV10-3 and TRBJ2-1, with D possibly being TRBD1 (6 bases). Deletions cut 2 bases from V and 6 bases from J, with 11 bases between. Germline assignment: CDR1 ENHRY and CDR2 SYGVKD. This CDR3 is 14 amino acids long. For the CDR3, the DNA is TGTGCCATCAGTGAGACAACAGGGTCCAATGAGCAGTTCTTC. Its protein product is CAISETTGSNEQFF.

This clone was detected only a few times. This sequence joins TRBV9 and TRBJ2-3; D gene unclear. This CDR3 region has 15 residues. V was trimmed by 0 bases and J by 3 bases, leaving 11 bases between them. The V gene's germline CDR1 is SGDLS and CDR2 YYNGEE. CDR3 coding DNA: TGTGCCAGCAGCGTAGAATACGGTAAAACAGATACGCAGTATTTT. It specifies CASSVEYGKTDTQYF. The entire variable domain, with the rest obtained from reference TRBV9 and TRBJ2-3, is as follows: DSGVTQTPKHLITATGQRVTLRCSPRSGDLSVYWYQQSLDQGLQFLIQYYNGEERAKGNILERFSAQQFPDLHSELNLSSLELGDSALYFCASSVEYGKTDTQYFGPGTRLTVL.

This chain joins TRBV5-6 and TRBJ1-2, with no clear D. Per germline, CDR1 SGHDT and CDR2 YYEEEE. The CDR3 is made up of 13 amino acids. V dropped 0 bases and J dropped 5 bases, with 8 bases sitting between them. The CDR3 loop reads CASSLGQLYGYTF. DNA of the CDR3: TGTGCCAGCAGCTTGGGGCAGTTATATGGCTACACCTTC.

The chain couples TRBV5-4 to TRBJ1-2; TRBD1 matches 8 bases. The CDR3 length is 15 residues. Germline CDR1 and CDR2: SGHNT and YYREEE (reference sequence). V gave up 3 bases and J gave up 6 bases; unmatched junction bases: 10. CDR3 amino acids: CASSWRTGSGHGYTF. The CDR3 nucleotides are TGTGCCAGCAGCTGGAGGACAGGGTCTGGGCATGGCTACACCTTC.

J is TRBJ2-7 and V is TRBV19; 12 nucleotides match TRBD2. Germline CDR1 and CDR2: LNHDA and SQIVND (reference sequence). J lost 6 bases, V lost 3 bases, and 6 bases had no gene match. The CDR3 has 15 amino acids. Here the CDR3 reads CASSIRLAGVAEQYF. The CDR3, as DNA: TGTGCCAGTAGTATTCGACTAGCGGGAGTGGCCGAGCAGTACTTC.

This chain links TRBV15 with TRBJ2-7; the match to TRBD2 covers 12 bases. J lost 2 bases, V lost 1 base, and 0 bases had no gene match. This CDR3 is 15 amino acids long. Germline-derived CDR1 and CDR2 are LNHNV and YYDKDF (reference sequence). The CDR3 DNA reads TGTGCCACCAGCAGAGCTAGCGGGAGGGCCTACGAGCAGTACTTC. Protein product: CATSRASGRAYEQYF.

The chain has TRBV7-9 and TRBJ2-1; no clear D. Deletions cut 4 bases from V and 5 bases from J, with 21 bases between. The CDR3 contains 17 residues. Germline V gives CDR1 SEHNR, CDR2 FQNEAQ (reference sequence). The DNA of the CDR3 is TGTGCCAGCAGCTCTCGGCGAGGTGGGTCCACACACAATGAGCAGTTCTTC. As protein: CASSSRRGGSTHNEQFF.

The V gene is TRBV5-1, the J gene TRBJ2-7; TRBD1 matches 8 bases. The CDR3 runs 14 residues. Per the germline V gene, CDR1 is SGHRS and CDR2 is YFSETQ. V lost 0 bases to trimming and J lost 5 bases; unmatched junction nucleotides: 4. In nucleotides, the CDR3 is TGCGCCAGCAGCTTGGGACAGGGGTACGACGAGCAGTACTTC. It is translated as CASSLGQGYDEQYF.

V is TRBV18 and J is TRBJ1-2; D call uncertain. V dropped 2 bases and J dropped 5 bases, with 6 bases sitting between them. CDR3 length: 12 residues. Germline V gene data show CDR1 as KGHSH and CDR2 as LQKENI. CDR3 protein: CASSPSPYGYTF. In nucleotides, the CDR3 is TGTGCCAGCTCACCATCCCCTTATGGCTACACCTTC.

The J gene is TRBJ1-2, the V gene TRBV4-1; TRBD1 is a possible D gene (5 bases). CDR1 and CDR2 (germline): MGHRA, YSYEKL. V lost 4 bases to trimming and J lost 8 bases, with 20 bases between them. This CDR3 spans 15 amino acids. CDR3 nucleotide sequence: TGCGCCAGCAGCCCCCGGGGAGGGGCCCCTTGGGGCTACACCTTC. It codes for CASSPRGGAPWGYTF.

The rearrangement links TRBV9 to TRBJ2-3; tentatively, D is TRBD2 (6 bases). The germline CDR1 and CDR2 sequences are SGDLS and YYNGEE. CDR3 length: 13 residues. Trimming left V 6 bases short and J 0 bases short, with 8 bases between. The CDR3 region is CASNAGSTDTQYF. The CDR3 DNA sequence: TGTGCCAGCAACGCGGGGAGCACAGATACGCAGTATTTT.

The J gene is TRBJ1-2, the V gene TRBV14; D is ambiguous. There are 13 residues in the CDR3. The V end was cut by 2 bases, the J end by 7 bases, with 11 bases between. Germline assignment: CDR1 SGHDN and CDR2 FVKESK. CDR3 in DNA: TGTGCCAGCAGCCAATCCATAGATGTTGGCTACACCTTC. It codes for CASSQSIDVGYTF.

The chain joins TRBV28 to TRBJ1-4; 8 bases align to TRBD1. CDR1 is MDHEN, CDR2 SYDVKM, per germline. This CDR3 contains 16 residues. Trimming removed 5 bases from V and 4 bases from J; junction bases left unmatched: 9. CDR3 region: CASSQSRGLGNEKLFF. In DNA form, the CDR3 reads TGTGCCAGCAGTCAATCCAGGGGGCTGGGTAATGAAAAACTGTTTTTT.

The rearrangement joins TRBV10-2 to TRBJ2-1, with TRBD2 as a possible D gene (6 bases). V was trimmed by 2 bases and J by 8 bases, leaving 19 bases between them. The CDR3 extends over 16 amino acids. Germline V lookup: CDR1 WSHSY, CDR2 SAAADI. The CDR3 region is CASSENPGLAIYEQFF. The CDR3 DNA reads TGCGCCAGCAGTGAGAATCCGGGACTGGCTATCTATGAGCAGTTCTTC.

This clone was seen once. The CDR3 DNA reads TGCGCCAGCAGCTTGACTAGCGGGAGTCTTGTAGAGCAGTTCTTC. Translation gives CASSLTSGSLVEQFF. The chain has TRBV5-1 and TRBJ2-1; TRBD2 matches 11 bases. This CDR3 spans 15 amino acids. V was clipped by 1 base and J by 10 bases; unmatched bases: 7. Germline CDR1 and CDR2: SGHRS and YFSETQ.

The rearrangement links TRBV27 to TRBJ2-1, with TRBD2 identical over 14 bases. With 6 bases clipped from V and 7 bases from J, the junction kept 5 bases outside the gene matches. CDR1 is MNHEY, CDR2 SMNVEV, per germline (reference sequence). The CDR3 runs 15 residues. This CDR3 reads CASSRLAGGLNEQFF. CDR3 nucleotide sequence: TGTGCCAGCAGCCGACTAGCGGGAGGGCTAAATGAGCAGTTCTTC.

This clone turned up a few times. The gene calls are TRBV28 and TRBJ2-3, with 12 bases that match TRBD2. V dropped 6 bases and J dropped 1; count of bases not matched to a gene: 11. In germline, CDR1 is MDHEN, CDR2 SYDVKM. CDR3 length: 18 residues. The CDR3 DNA follows: TGTGCCAGCAGCGTAGGGGCTAGCGGGAGGGCTGGCACAGATACGCAGTATTTT. This translates into CASSVGASGRAGTDTQYF.